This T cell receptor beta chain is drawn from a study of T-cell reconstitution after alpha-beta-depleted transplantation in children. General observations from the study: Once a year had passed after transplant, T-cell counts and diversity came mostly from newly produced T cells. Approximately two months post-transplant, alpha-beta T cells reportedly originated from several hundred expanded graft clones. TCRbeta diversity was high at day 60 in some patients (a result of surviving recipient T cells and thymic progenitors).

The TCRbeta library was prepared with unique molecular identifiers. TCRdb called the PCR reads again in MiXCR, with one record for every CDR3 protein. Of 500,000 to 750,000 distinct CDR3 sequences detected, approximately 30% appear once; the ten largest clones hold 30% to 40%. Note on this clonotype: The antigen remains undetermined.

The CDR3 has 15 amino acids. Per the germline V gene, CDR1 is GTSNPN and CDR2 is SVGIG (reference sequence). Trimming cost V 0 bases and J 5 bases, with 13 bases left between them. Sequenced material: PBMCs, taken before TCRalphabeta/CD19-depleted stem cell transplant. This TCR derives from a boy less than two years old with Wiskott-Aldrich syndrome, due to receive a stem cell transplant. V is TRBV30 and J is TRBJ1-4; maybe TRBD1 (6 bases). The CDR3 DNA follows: TGTGCCTGGAGTGTGGGGGGGCTACCAAATGAAAAACTGTTTTTT. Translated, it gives CAWSVGGLPNEKLFF.